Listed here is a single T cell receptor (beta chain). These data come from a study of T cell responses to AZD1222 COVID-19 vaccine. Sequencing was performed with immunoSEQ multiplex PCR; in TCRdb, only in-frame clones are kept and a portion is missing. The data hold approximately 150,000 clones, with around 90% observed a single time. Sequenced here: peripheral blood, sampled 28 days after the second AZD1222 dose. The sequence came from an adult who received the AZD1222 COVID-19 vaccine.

As DNA, the CDR3 is TGTGCCAGCAGTCCCACATATAGGACAGGGAAGGAAGCTTTCTTT. Encoded protein: CASSPTYRTGKEAFF. The chain carries TRBV6-5 and TRBJ1-1, with 8 bases matching TRBD1. Trimming at V came to 5 bases and at J to 8 bases, leaving 13 bases not matched to a gene. Germline CDR1 MNHEY, CDR2 SVGAGI. The CDR3 totals 15 residues.